This passage covers 19 T cell receptor beta chains from one sample sequenced in a study of cytomegalovirus exposure and HLA in healthy donors. PCR employed 60 Vbeta and 13 Jbeta primers. Sequenced by immunoSEQ multiplex PCR; TCRdb stores in-frame clones only, minus some. The data contain around 70,000 clones, approximately 60% of them singletons. Sequencing used PBMCs. The source of these receptors is a man younger than 45 in good health and CMV-seronegative.

This clone has a single count. V is TRBV15 and J is TRBJ2-7; 8 bases are a match to TRBD1. V was pared by 5 bases and J by 3 bases, with 3 bases of the junction left unmatched. Germline CDR1 LNHNV, CDR2 YYDKDF (reference sequence). The CDR3 length is 13 residues. The CDR3: CATSQDRVYEQYF. DNA of the CDR3: TGTGCCACCAGCCAGGACAGGGTCTACGAGCAGTACTTC.

The chain uses TRBV18 and TRBJ1-6; possible D gene TRBD1, 6 bases. Trimming removed 6 bases from V and 10 bases from J, with 16 bases in between. This CDR3 comprises 14 residues. Germline-derived CDR1 and CDR2 are KGHSH and LQKENI. CDR3 in amino acids: CASSNRDTTSPLHF. The CDR3 bases are TGTGCCAGCTCGAATCGGGACACCACATCACCCCTCCACTTT. Supplemented by reference TRBV18 and TRBJ1-6, the full variable domain reads NAGVMQNPRHLVRRRGQEARLRCSPMKGHSHVYWYRQLPEEGLKFMVYLQKENIIDESGMPKERFSAEFPKEGPSILRIQQVVRGDSAAYFCASSNRDTTSPLHFGNGTRLTVT.

The chain joins TRBV6-5 to TRBJ2-7; D is unclear. The CDR3 has 12 residues. V lost 6 bases to trimming and J lost 2 bases, with 8 bases between them. The germline gives CDR1 MNHEY, CDR2 SVGAGI. DNA of the CDR3: TGTGCCAGCAGAGGCCAGGCCTACGAGCAGTACTTC. This gives the protein CASRGQAYEQYF.

The CDR3 loop reads CASSTGQDNEQFF. In DNA form, the CDR3 reads TGTGCCAGCAGCACCGGACAGGACAATGAGCAGTTCTTC. The chain has TRBV7-2 and TRBJ2-1; TRBD1 matches at 7 bases. The germline V gene encodes CDR1 SGHTA and CDR2 FQGNSA. This CDR3 comprises 13 residues. Unmatched junction bases numbered 3, after V lost 5 bases and J lost 5 bases.

CDR3 DNA: TGCGCCAGCAGCCAAGGGCCGATCTACGAGCAGTACTTC. This gives the protein CASSQGPIYEQYF. The chain links TRBV4-1 to TRBJ2-7; D call uncertain. The germline V gene encodes CDR1 MGHRA and CDR2 YSYEKL. Trimming stripped 1 base from V and 3 bases from J, with 7 bases between. The CDR3 runs to 13 residues.

The V call is TRBV4-2, the J call TRBJ1-1, with TRBD1 matching 11 bases. The CDR3 loop spans 15 amino acids. CDR1 is LGHNA, CDR2 YNFKEQ, per germline. Trimming at V came to 5 bases and at J to 1 base, leaving 3 bases not matched to a gene. CDR3 nucleotides: TGTGCCAGCAGCTACGGACAGGGGGCGAACACTGAAGCTTTCTTT. It encodes CASSYGQGANTEAFF.

The genes are TRBV6-5 and TRBJ2-7; 7 bases map to TRBD1. The CDR3 extends over 14 amino acids. Germline CDR1 MNHEY, CDR2 SVGAGI. Trimming removed 6 bases from V and 3 bases from J; junction bases left unmatched: 8. In DNA form, the CDR3 reads TGTGCCAGCAGCCCAACAGGGGATGGCTACGAGCAGTACTTC. It specifies CASSPTGDGYEQYF.

This clone occurred once. The rearrangement joins TRBV7-8 to TRBJ2-7, with TRBD2 identical over 7 bases. There are 13 residues in the CDR3. Germline trimming cut 3 bases from V and 6 bases from J; bases unmatched to any gene: 5. Germline CDR1 SGHVS, CDR2 FQNEAQ. CDR3 region: CASSFGRDSEQYF. CDR3 bases: TGTGCCAGCAGCTTTGGGAGGGATTCCGAGCAGTACTTC.

The J gene is TRBJ2-2, the V gene TRBV4-2; D might be TRBD2 (6 bases). Germline V lookup: CDR1 LGHNA, CDR2 YNFKEQ. The V end lost 0 bases, the J end lost 0 bases, and 14 bases lay between the germline ends. The CDR3 has 18 amino acids. The CDR3 region has the DNA TGTGCCAGCAGCCAAGATGCTAGCGACGCGGCGAACACCGGGGAGCTGTTTTTT. Translated, it gives CASSQDASDAANTGELFF.

In this sample, this clone turned up once. This chain connects TRBV9 to TRBJ2-7, with 10 bases fitting TRBD1. After removal of 0 bases from V and 7 bases from J, the junction contained 7 bases not matched to a gene. Germline V gene data show CDR1 as SGDLS and CDR2 as YYNGEE. This CDR3 is built from 15 residues. CDR3 sequence reads: CASSVVGTGAEEQYF. In DNA form, the CDR3 reads TGTGCCAGCAGCGTAGTAGGGACAGGGGCCGAAGAGCAGTACTTC.

V gene TRBV6-4 combines with J gene TRBJ2-1; no firm D call. Germline V lookup: CDR1 MRHNA, CDR2 SNTAGT. Trimming cost V 2 bases and J 0 bases, with 8 bases left between them. The CDR3 has 15 residues. CDR3 DNA sequence: TGTGCCAGCAGTGACGATTTAGCCTCCTACAATGAGCAGTTCTTC. Its translation: CASSDDLASYNEQFF.

The sample holds a few counts of this clone. The rearrangement joins TRBV4-2 to TRBJ1-1; TRBD1 is a possible D gene (5 bases). Germline lookup yields CDR1 LGHNA and CDR2 YNFKEQ. V dropped 3 bases and J dropped 1 base, with 9 bases sitting between them. This CDR3 contains 14 residues. The CDR3 nucleotides read TGTGCCAGCAGCCAGGACAAGGGGAACACTGAAGCTTTCTTT. Translating gives CASSQDKGNTEAFF.

The J gene is TRBJ1-2, the V gene TRBV5-4; 7 positions match TRBD1. Germline V CDR1 and CDR2: SGHNT, YYREEE (reference sequence). CDR3 length: 15 amino acids. The trim removed 0 bases at V and 4 bases at J, leaving 6 bases unmatched. The CDR3 reads CASSLEQGYLYGYTF. The CDR3 DNA is TGTGCCAGCAGCTTGGAACAGGGGTATCTCTATGGCTACACCTTC.

This clone was counted between two and nine times. The chain recombines TRBV7-8 with TRBJ2-5; TRBD2 might be the D (6 bases). Germline CDR1 and CDR2: SGHVS and FQNEAQ. There are 15 residues in the CDR3. V was clipped by 1 base and J by 7 bases, with 16 bases between them. DNA of the CDR3: TGTGCCAGCAGCTTAGAGTGGGGCCGACTAGGGACCCAGTACTTC. Translation: CASSLEWGRLGTQYF.

The chain combines TRBV27 with TRBJ1-2, with a weak D call TRBD1 (6 bases). V was trimmed by 6 bases and J by 5 bases, leaving 22 bases between them. The CDR3 is made up of 16 amino acids. Germline-derived CDR1 and CDR2 are MNHEY and SMNVEV (reference sequence). Here the CDR3 DNA reads TGTGCCAGCAGACCAACGGGGAGGGGGGTTAGATATGGCTACACCTTC. Encoded protein: CASRPTGRGVRYGYTF.

The chain couples TRBV6-5 to TRBJ1-1, with TRBD1 matching 8 bases. Germline values: CDR1 MNHEY, CDR2 SVGAGI. The ends lost 5 bases at V and 11 bases at J; junction bases unmatched: 10. The CDR3 sequence is 13 residues long. CDR3 DNA: TGTGCCAGCAGTGAAACACAGGGGGGAAGTGCTTTCTTT. It encodes CASSETQGGSAFF.

The sample holds many counts of this clone. The rearrangement links TRBV7-8 to TRBJ2-3; the D is unclear. The CDR3 loop spans 13 amino acids. Per germline, CDR1 SGHVS and CDR2 FQNEAQ. The germline V and J ends were trimmed by 5 bases and 0 bases, with 6 bases remaining between them. CDR3 in DNA: TGTGCCAGCAGCCTCGAGAGCACAGATACGCAGTATTTT. Translating it yields CASSLESTDTQYF.

The chain couples TRBV19 to TRBJ1-2; TRBD1 aligns across 7 bases. The germline CDR1 and CDR2 sequences are LNHDA and SQIVND (reference sequence). J lost 7 bases, V lost 7 bases, and 9 bases had no gene match. This CDR3 is 13 amino acids long. CDR3 DNA sequence: TGTGCCAGTAAACCCGGGACAGTTCCTGGCTACACCTTC. Encoded protein: CASKPGTVPGYTF.

A single count supports this clone. V usage is TRBV5-1 and J usage is TRBJ1-5; D might be TRBD1 (5 bases). Germline values: CDR1 SGHRS, CDR2 YFSETQ. The V gene lost 4 bases and the J gene lost 3 bases, with 14 bases spanning the gap. The CDR3 contains 15 residues. CDR3 nucleotides: TGCGCCAGCAGCCTTGACAGCGCCCTCAATCAGCCCCAGCATTTT. The encoded protein is CASSLDSALNQPQHF.